The 10 T cell receptor beta chains presented below share a single source sample, sequenced in a study of T cells after yellow fever vaccination (dated by TCRdb to 2018 to 2020). Libraries were made using 5' RACE. TCRdb lists the instrument as Illumina HiSeq 2500. TCRdb's own reprocessing of the public reads used fastp at Q25 and MiXCR and kept productive beta chains. All rows with the same CDR3 protein become a single entry with the most common DNA and genes. This sample is represented by 29,000 or so distinct CDR3 sequences; about 5% of them were singletons. The ten largest clones capture more than 40% of the sample. The meaning of the sample's treatment or condition label: live attenuated yellow fever vaccine strain. This specimen consisted of CD8+ T cells sorted from PBMCs, obtained 10 days after the yellow fever booster vaccination. All receptors come from a man aged 25 to 40 who received the YFV17D yellow fever vaccine.

This clonotype was seen many times. The chain links TRBV29-1 to TRBJ2-5, with 8 bases that match TRBD2. Germline values: CDR1 SQVTM, CDR2 ANQGSEA. CDR3 length: 15 amino acids. J was trimmed by 2 bases and V by 4 bases; bases with no gene match: 9. The CDR3 DNA is TGCAGCGTTGCCATAACTAGCGGAAGACAAGAGACCCAGTACTTC. Protein: CSVAITSGRQETQYF.

In this sample, this clonotype turned up many times. This rearrangement joins TRBV6-2 or TRBV6-3 to TRBJ2-3, with D possibly TRBD1 on 8 matching bases. Between the trimmed V and J ends, which lost 7 bases and 5 bases, there was a span of 37 bases. Germline V gives CDR1 MNHEY, CDR2 SVGEGT. The CDR3 has 21 residues. DNA for the CDR3: TGTGCCAGCACCCTGATTCCCGGACAGGGAGAAAGGCTAGCGGATCTAGATACGCAGTATTTT. This sequence encodes CASTLIPGQGERLADLDTQYF.

This clonotype was seen repeatedly, ten times or more. The V and J genes are TRBV20-1 and TRBJ1-1, with a possible D match to TRBD1 (5 bases). Germline lookup yields CDR1 DFQATT and CDR2 SNEGSKA (reference sequence). Trimming pared 0 bases from V and 8 bases from J, leaving 13 bases between. The CDR3 sequence is 13 residues long. The CDR3 DNA sequence: TGCAGTGCTAGAGATCTCGGGGGTGCGGAAGCTTTCTTT. Translating it yields CSARDLGGAEAFF.

This clonotype was observed many times. The chain couples TRBV5-4 to TRBJ2-7; 10 bases line up with TRBD2. This CDR3 is 19 amino acids long. Looked up from germline, CDR1 is SGHNT and CDR2 is YYREEE (reference sequence). Trimming took 0 bases from V and 4 from J; bases not matched to a gene: 16. CDR3 DNA: TGTGCCAGCAGCTTGGCCAATGGACTAGCGGTCCCGCTACCTTACGAGCAGTACTTC. Translation gives CASSLANGLAVPLPYEQYF.

There are many counts of this clonotype. The chain is built from TRBV15 and TRBJ2-2; D not resolved. The CDR3 consists of 12 residues. The germline CDR1 and CDR2 sequences are LNHNV and YYDKDF (reference sequence). V lost 4 bases, J lost 8 bases, and 8 bases lay in between. Here the CDR3 DNA reads TGTGCCACCAGCAAGAATGTTGGGGAGCTGTTTTTT. Protein: CATSKNVGELFF.

This clonotype has at least ten counts. The CDR3 reads CSAYRTSSTDTQYF. The CDR3 DNA follows: TGCAGTGCTTATCGAACGTCTAGCACAGATACGCAGTATTTT. The gene calls are TRBV20-1 and TRBJ2-3; no clear D. Germline-derived CDR1 and CDR2 are DFQATT and SNEGSKA (reference sequence). CDR3 length: 14 residues. V lost 5 bases and J lost 0, with 12 bases in between.

This clonotype was detected many times. CDR3 in DNA: TGTGCCAGCAGGGGACTAGGGGATACCCAGTACTTC. Encoded protein: CASRGLGDTQYF. The V and J genes are TRBV6-2 or TRBV6-3 and TRBJ2-5; 8 nucleotides agree with TRBD2. Germline V gives CDR1 MNHEY, CDR2 SVGEGT. With 6 bases clipped from V and 8 bases from J, the junction kept 5 bases outside the gene matches. The CDR3 length is 12 residues.

This clonotype has at least ten counts. CDR3 nucleotides: TGCAGCGTTGACCCGGGGACCGGGGAGCTGTTTTTT. Amino acid sequence: CSVDPGTGELFF. V and J are TRBV29-1 and TRBJ2-2; D is perhaps TRBD2 (5 bases). From germline, CDR1 is SQVTM and CDR2 ANQGSEA. V lost 3 bases and J 5 bases, leaving 7 bases between the germline ends. The CDR3 has 12 residues.

This clonotype was recorded many times. The rearrangement links TRBV10-2 to TRBJ2-1; maybe TRBD2 (5 bases). This CDR3 has 17 amino acids. V was clipped by 3 bases and J by 0 bases, with 15 bases between them. Germline V gene lookup returns CDR1 WSHSY and CDR2 SAAADI. CDR3 coding DNA: TGCGCCAGCAGTGATGCGGGTGCGGGCCCCTCCTACAATGAGCAGTTCTTC. This gives the protein CASSDAGAGPSYNEQFF.

This clonotype was observed many times. The chain employs TRBV7-7 and TRBJ2-2; the match to TRBD2 covers 7 bases. This CDR3 has 12 amino acids. Germline CDR1 and CDR2: SSHAT and FNYEAQ (reference sequence). The CDR3 protein is CASRGVSGELFF. The CDR3 coding sequence is TGTGCTTCCCGGGGGGTGTCCGGGGAGCTGTTTTTT. Using reference TRBV7-7 and TRBJ2-2 for the parts outside the CDR3, the full variable domain is GAGVSQSPRYKVTKRGQDVTLRCDPISSHATLYWYQQALGQGPEFLTYFNYEAQPDKSGLPSDRFSAERPEGSISTLTIQRTEQRDSAMYRCASRGVSGELFFGEGSRLTVL.